This note documents a single T cell receptor (beta chain) sequence. Its antigen remains unidentified. This sample was included in a study of OX40 agonist ivuxolimab in advanced cancers. About the study: Past anti-PD-1, anti-PD-L1 or anti-CTLA-4 therapy was accepted, and 35% to 45% had received some. Partial responses were seen in three patients, one with hepatocellular carcinoma and two with cutaneous melanoma. General study results and limits: Patients with a partial response at 0.1-3.0 mg/kg had among the lowest clonal expansion.

Only in-frame clones appear in the TCRdb table, and some are missing; sequencing was by immunoSEQ multiplex PCR. Among 70,000 to 85,000 clones listed, just under 85% were seen once. V was clipped by 0 bases and J by 2 bases, with 11 bases between them. This CDR3 comprises 15 residues. Germline CDR1 MNHEY, CDR2 SVGAGI. The TCR was taken from an adult with an advanced solid tumor such as melanoma, head and neck, liver or kidney cancer. Source: CD4+ or CD8+ T cells sorted from blood, taken in a trial of the OX40 agonist ivuxolimab. The rearrangement uses TRBV6-5 and TRBJ2-7; D unclear. CDR3 residues: CASSYSRDGPYEQYF. The CDR3 DNA reads as TGTGCCAGCAGTTACTCGCGTGACGGCCCCTACGAGCAGTACTTC.